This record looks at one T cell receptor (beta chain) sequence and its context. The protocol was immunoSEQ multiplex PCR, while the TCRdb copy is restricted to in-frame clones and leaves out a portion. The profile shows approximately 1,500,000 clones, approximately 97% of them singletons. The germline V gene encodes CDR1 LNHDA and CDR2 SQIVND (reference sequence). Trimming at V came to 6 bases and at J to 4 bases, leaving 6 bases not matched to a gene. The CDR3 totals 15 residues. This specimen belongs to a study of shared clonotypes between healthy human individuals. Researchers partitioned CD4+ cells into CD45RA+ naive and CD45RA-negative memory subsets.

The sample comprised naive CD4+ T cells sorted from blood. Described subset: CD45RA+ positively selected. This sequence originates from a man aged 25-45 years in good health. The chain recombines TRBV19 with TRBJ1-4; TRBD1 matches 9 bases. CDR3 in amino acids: CASSRQGGNNEKLFF. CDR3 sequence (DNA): TGTGCCAGTAGCCGACAGGGGGGGAATAATGAAAAACTGTTTTTT.